This TCR beta chain was identified in a study of regulatory T cells in long-lasting Graves disease. Assembly of TCR beta libraries relied on iRepertoire HTBI primers together with Arm-PCR of CDR3 regions. MiXCR, applied by TCRdb to the multiplex PCR reads, yields one record per CDR3 protein. The sample holds roughly 400,000 distinct CDR3 sequences, 21% seen once. Sample time point: persistent/refractory GD, antithyroid drugs over 5 years with positive TRAb. Following extraction of RNA from PBMCs, that RNA was used to make the TCR library. V gave up 8 bases and J gave up 5 bases, with 13 bases separating them. Germline CDR1 is SEHNR and CDR2 is FQNEAQ (reference sequence). CDR3 length: 12 amino acids.

The chain links TRBV7-9 to TRBJ2-7, with D unclear. This sample comprised peripheral blood mononuclear cells (PBMCs), obtained when the disease was refractory, from a patient treated with antithyroid drugs. The sequence derives from a female donor with Graves disease. The CDR3, as DNA: TGTGCCAGCTCTAGTGGTTTTCACGAGCAGTACTTC. Translation: CASSSGFHEQYF. The variable domain in full, with the rest retrieved from reference TRBV7-9 and TRBJ2-7, is DTGVSQNPRHKITKRGQNVTFRCDPISEHNRLYWYRQTLGQGPEFLTYFQNEAQLEKSRLLSDRFSAERPKGSFSTLEIQRTEQGDSAMYLCASSSGFHEQYFGPGTRLTVT.